The rows below give T cell receptor beta chains drawn from one sample of a study of T-cell memory formation after mild COVID-19. TCRdb redid the calling of the 5' RACE reads with MiXCR, one entry per CDR3 protein. Of 250,000 to 350,000 distinct CDR3 sequences in the sample, more than 15% were seen once. The material sequenced was PBMCs or a T cell subset sorted from them (not recorded which). Every receptor here comes from a man aged 18-30 years who had mild COVID-19 (a few samples of this study predate the infection). Cell type and time point are not known. The CDR3 runs from the conserved cysteine through the conserved F or W. A D gene is named only where the DNA matches it firmly. For some rows the clone size is stated as once, few or many, or as a class when expanded; others skip it.

TRBJ1-5	-	few	14	TRBV12-3/TRBV12-4	CASALGGGGQPQHF	TGTGCCAGCGCCCTGGGGGGAGGTGGGCAGCCCCAGCATTTT
TRBJ1-6	-	few	16	TRBV5-1	CASSLVWEAKNSPLHF	TGCGCCAGCAGCTTGGTGTGGGAGGCAAAGAATTCACCCCTCCACTTT
TRBJ1-2	-	few	14	TRBV25-1	CASSEAGAAYGYTF	TGTGCCAGCAGTGAGGCCGGGGCCGCCTATGGCTACACCTTC
TRBJ1-1	-	few	12	TRBV28	CASSGLNTEAFF	TGTGCCAGCAGTGGACTGAACACTGAAGCTTTCTTT
TRBJ2-3	-	many	16	TRBV5-1	CASSLEGHTPGDTQYF	TGCGCCAGCAGCTTGGAGGGCCATACCCCTGGGGATACGCAGTATTTT
TRBJ2-3	TRBD1	few	14	TRBV7-9	CASSSTGGYNTQYF	TGTGCCAGCAGCTCCACAGGGGGCTACAATACGCAGTATTTT
TRBJ2-7	TRBD1	-	17	TRBV4-1	CASSPQAGTEVFYEQYF	TGCGCCAGCAGCCCTCAAGCCGGGACAGAGGTTTTCTACGAGCAGTACTTC
TRBJ1-1	-	few	17	TRBV7-9	CASSSGGAGLMNTEAFF	TGTGCCAGCAGCTCGGGGGGTGCGGGACTGATGAACACTGAAGCTTTCTTT
TRBJ1-1	-	few	14	TRBV6-2/TRBV6-3	CASSQQVSNTEAFF	TGTGCCAGCAGCCAACAGGTTTCGAACACTGAAGCTTTCTTT
TRBJ2-5	TRBD2	few	13	TRBV9	CASSAGLVETQYF	TGTGCCAGCAGCGCGGGACTAGTAGAGACCCAGTACTTC
TRBJ2-3	-	-	15	TRBV7-8	CASSPGGLATDTQYF	TGTGCCAGCAGCCCAGGCGGTCTGGCCACAGATACGCAGTATTTT
TRBJ1-1	-	-	15	TRBV7-2	CASSPGAGVNTEAFF	TGTGCCAGCAGCCCCGGGGCGGGGGTGAACACTGAAGCTTTCTTT
TRBJ1-2	-	few	10	TRBV2	CASSEVAYTF	TGTGCCAGCAGTGAAGTGGCCTACACCTTC
TRBJ2-1	TRBD1	many	14	TRBV5-1	CASSSQGTGGEQFF	TGCGCCAGCAGCTCCCAAGGGACAGGGGGTGAGCAGTTCTTC
TRBJ1-1	TRBD1	few	12	TRBV29-1	CSATGGPTEAFF	TGCAGCGCAACAGGGGGCCCCACTGAAGCTTTCTTT
TRBJ1-5	-	-	12	TRBV4-2	CATREGDQPQHF	TGTGCCACACGGGAGGGGGATCAGCCCCAGCATTTT
TRBJ1-1	-	many	13	TRBV11-2	CASSLDRATEAFF	TGTGCCAGCAGCTTAGATAGGGCCACTGAAGCTTTCTTT
TRBJ2-1	-	-	14	TRBV9	CASSVGGDAGGQFF	TGTGCCAGCAGCGTAGGGGGCGACGCTGGCGGGCAGTTCTTC
TRBJ2-5	-	-	14	TRBV24-1	CATSSSGAEETQYF	TGTGCCACCAGTAGCTCGGGGGCCGAAGAGACCCAGTACTTC
TRBJ2-7	TRBD2	-	12	TRBV20-1	CSARVASGGRYF	TGCAGTGCTAGAGTCGCTAGCGGAGGGCGGTACTTC
TRBJ1-1	TRBD1	-	15	TRBV11-2	CASNPRTGGATEAFF	TGTGCCAGCAACCCTCGGACAGGGGGGGCCACTGAAGCTTTCTTT
TRBJ2-1	-	-	12	TRBV11-2	CASSFRYNEQFF	TGTGCCAGCAGTTTTCGATACAATGAGCAGTTCTTC
TRBJ1-6	TRBD1	few	13	TRBV4-2	CASSFDRESPLHF	TGTGCCAGCAGCTTCGACAGGGAATCACCCCTCCACTTT
TRBJ2-1	-	-	17	TRBV20-1	CSARDRTSPIALGEQFF	TGCAGTGCTAGAGATCGTACTAGCCCAATCGCGCTAGGTGAGCAGTTCTTC
TRBJ2-5	TRBD2	few	17	TRBV5-1	CASSLDGGGFLHETQYF	TGCGCCAGCAGCTTGGACGGGGGGGGCTTTCTTCACGAGACCCAGTACTTC
TRBJ2-2	-	few	14	TRBV4-2	CASQGGRRTGELFF	TGTGCCAGCCAAGGGGGGCGTCGCACCGGGGAGCTGTTTTTT
TRBJ2-3	-	many	16	TRBV5-1	CASSRGGGPSTDTQYF	TGCGCCAGCAGCCGTGGAGGGGGGCCTAGCACAGATACGCAGTATTTT
TRBJ2-7	TRBD2	-	14	TRBV3-1	CASTPGLGGPEQYF	TGTGCCAGCACCCCGGGACTAGGCGGTCCCGAGCAGTACTTC
TRBJ2-7	-	many	14	TRBV25-1	CASSEWGRTYEQYF	TGTGCCAGCAGTGAATGGGGCAGGACCTACGAGCAGTACTTC
TRBJ2-5	-	few	14	TRBV7-7	CASSFNGRGETQYF	TGTGCCAGCAGCTTTAACGGGCGAGGAGAGACCCAGTACTTC
TRBJ1-2	-	-	13	TRBV12-3/TRBV12-4	CASSLGGVRGYTF	TGTGCCAGCAGTTTGGGGGGGGTGCGGGGCTACACCTTC
TRBJ2-6	-	-	15	TRBV19	CASRQMSSGANVLTF	TGTGCCAGTAGACAAATGAGCTCTGGGGCCAACGTCCTGACTTTC
TRBJ1-1	TRBD1	-	15	TRBV4-2	CASSPGQGGNTEAFF	TGTGCCAGCAGCCCCGGACAGGGTGGGAACACTGAAGCTTTCTTT
TRBJ2-1	-	-	13	TRBV19	CASSFGGVDEQFF	TGTGCCAGTAGCTTTGGCGGGGTGGATGAGCAGTTCTTC
TRBJ2-4	-	many	16	TRBV5-1	CASSKQRPPWANIQYF	TGCGCCAGCAGCAAACAACGACCCCCCTGGGCAAACATTCAGTACTTC
TRBJ2-3	TRBD2	few	18	TRBV7-9	CASSLGSRLSGGTDTQYF	TGTGCCAGCAGCTTAGGTTCACGACTCAGCGGGGGAACAGATACGCAGTATTTT
TRBJ1-4	-	few	16	TRBV7-2	CASSSFNGGFAEKLFF	TGTGCCAGCAGCTCGTTCAATGGAGGGTTTGCCGAAAAACTGTTTTTT
TRBJ1-5	-	-	17	TRBV5-8	CASSLAFSRNSNQPQHF	TGTGCCAGCAGCTTGGCGTTTTCAAGAAATAGCAATCAGCCCCAGCATTTT
TRBJ2-5	TRBD1	few	15	TRBV20-1	CSAQTGQGFVETQYF	TGCAGTGCTCAAACCGGACAGGGTTTTGTAGAGACCCAGTACTTC
TRBJ1-1	-	few	14	TRBV7-9	CASSSGGGKTEAFF	TGTGCCAGCAGTTCGGGTGGGGGGAAGACTGAAGCTTTCTTT
TRBJ2-5	-	-	13	TRBV5-1	CASSLFTAETQYF	TGCGCCAGCAGCTTGTTTACTGCAGAGACCCAGTACTTC
TRBJ2-7	TRBD2	few	15	TRBV6-1	CASSRSGGAAYEQYF	TGTGCCAGCAGCCGTAGCGGGGGGGCGGCCTACGAGCAGTACTTC
TRBJ2-2	TRBD1	-	14	TRBV19	CANPDRGGNGELFF	TGTGCCAATCCGGACAGGGGCGGCAACGGGGAGCTGTTTTTT
TRBJ2-3	TRBD1	few	16	TRBV11-2	CASSPGRDRATDTQYF	TGTGCCAGCAGCCCCGGACGGGACAGGGCCACAGATACGCAGTATTTT
TRBJ2-3	-	-	14	TRBV10-3	CAISESMEGHTQYF	TGTGCCATCAGTGAGTCGATGGAGGGCCATACGCAGTATTTT
TRBJ1-5	-	-	15	TRBV7-2	CASSLVDQGNQPQHF	TGTGCCAGCAGCTTAGTAGACCAGGGCAATCAGCCCCAGCATTTT
TRBJ1-3	TRBD1	-	14	TRBV2	CASSEVRTGTRIYF	TGTGCCAGCAGTGAAGTTCGGACAGGTACCCGGATATATTTT
TRBJ1-6	-	many	14	TRBV13	CASSLQGRNSPLHF	TGTGCCAGCAGCTTACAGGGACGGAATTCACCCCTCCACTTT
TRBJ1-5	-	few	13	TRBV7-2	CASSLVQNQPQHF	TGTGCCAGCAGCTTAGTCCAGAATCAGCCCCAGCATTTT
TRBJ2-3	TRBD1	few	16	TRBV28	CASSRGPLGGTDTQYF	TGTGCCAGCAGTAGGGGGCCCTTAGGGGGCACAGATACGCAGTATTTT
TRBJ1-1	-	few	13	TRBV5-1	CASSLADNTEAFF	TGCGCCAGCAGCTTGGCAGACAACACTGAAGCTTTCTTT
TRBJ1-1	-	-	13	TRBV12-3/TRBV12-4	CASSEVVGVEAFF	TGTGCCAGCAGTGAAGTTGTGGGGGTTGAAGCTTTCTTT
TRBJ1-5	-	few	14	TRBV20-1	CSASALNSNQPQHF	TGCAGTGCTAGTGCGCTCAATAGCAATCAGCCCCAGCATTTT
TRBJ2-3	TRBD1	many	16	TRBV6-4	CASAIQQGSSTDTQYF	TGTGCCAGCGCTATTCAACAGGGGTCCAGCACAGATACGCAGTATTTT
TRBJ2-2	-	-	15	TRBV7-7	CASSLAASVPGELFF	TGTGCTAGCAGCTTAGCGGCGTCGGTCCCCGGGGAGCTGTTTTTT